The 4 T cell receptor beta chains listed next were all sequenced from one sample in a study of cytomegalovirus exposure and HLA in healthy donors. The PCR ran on 60 Vbeta and 13 Jbeta primers. Measured with immunoSEQ multiplex PCR; TCRdb has only the in-frame clones, and not every one. The sample gives 140,000 or so clones, more than 60% of which show up once; around 1.9% is in the top ten. What was sequenced was PBMCs. Receptor source: a male donor in good health and CMV-seronegative.

This clone was recorded a few times. The rearrangement uses TRBV7-3 and TRBJ2-1; 9 bases are a match to TRBD1. CDR3 length: 15 residues. The V segment lost 5 bases and the J segment 10 bases; nucleotides outside the gene matches: 12. Germline loops: CDR1 SGHTA, CDR2 FQGTGA. The CDR3 region is CASSISGTGIREQFF. In DNA form, the CDR3 reads TGTGCCAGCAGCATTTCCGGGACAGGGATACGAGAGCAGTTCTTC.

In its sample, this clone was seen a few times. The J gene is TRBJ1-3, the V gene TRBV5-6; D remains ambiguous. CDR1 and CDR2 from the germline V gene are SGHDT and YYEEEE. The ends were cut back, 2 bases at V and 0 bases at J, with 15 bases in the middle. CDR3 size: 17 residues. The CDR3: CASSFGSGHNSGNTIYF. Here the CDR3 DNA reads TGTGCCAGCAGCTTCGGCTCAGGTCACAACTCTGGAAACACCATATATTTT. Based on the CDR3 plus reference TRBV5-6 and TRBJ1-3, the full variable domain is DAGVTQSPTHLIKTRGQQVTLRCSPKSGHDTVSWYQQALGQGPQFIFQYYEEEERQRGNFPDRFSGHQFPNYSSELNVNALLLGDSALYLCASSFGSGHNSGNTIYFGEGSWLTVV.

V usage is TRBV5-4 and J usage is TRBJ1-2, with TRBD1 matching 9 bases. After removal of 3 bases from V and 4 bases from J, the junction contained 7 bases not matched to a gene. Germline-derived CDR1 and CDR2 are SGHNT and YYREEE (reference sequence). CDR3 length: 15 residues. CDR3 region: CASSSHPGQGYGYTF. The CDR3 nucleotides are TGTGCCAGCAGCTCCCATCCGGGACAGGGCTATGGCTACACCTTC.

The chain carries TRBV5-6 and TRBJ1-1; no clear D. Germline values: CDR1 SGHDT, CDR2 YYEEEE. V lost 4 bases to trimming and J lost 0 bases, with 10 bases between them. CDR3 length equals 14 residues. The CDR3 DNA sequence: TGTGCCAGCAGCCCCACAGTGATGAACACTGAAGCTTTCTTT. Amino acid sequence: CASSPTVMNTEAFF.